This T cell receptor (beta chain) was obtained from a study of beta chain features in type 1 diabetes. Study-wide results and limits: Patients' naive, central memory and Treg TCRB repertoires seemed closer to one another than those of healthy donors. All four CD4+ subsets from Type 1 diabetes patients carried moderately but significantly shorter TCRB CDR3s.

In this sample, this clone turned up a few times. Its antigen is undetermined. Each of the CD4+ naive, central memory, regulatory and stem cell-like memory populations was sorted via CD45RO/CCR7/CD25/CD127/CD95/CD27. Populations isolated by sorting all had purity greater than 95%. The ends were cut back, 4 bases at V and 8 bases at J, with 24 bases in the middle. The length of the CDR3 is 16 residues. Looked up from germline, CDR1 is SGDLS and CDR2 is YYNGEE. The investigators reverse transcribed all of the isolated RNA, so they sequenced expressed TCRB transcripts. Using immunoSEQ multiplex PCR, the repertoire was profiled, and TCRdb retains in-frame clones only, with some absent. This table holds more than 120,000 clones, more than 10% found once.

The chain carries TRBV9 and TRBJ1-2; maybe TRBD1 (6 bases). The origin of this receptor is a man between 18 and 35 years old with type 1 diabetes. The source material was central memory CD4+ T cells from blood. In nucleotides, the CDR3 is TGTGCCAGCAGCCCATCGGCGGCAGGGGCTAATGGGGGCTACACCTTC. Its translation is CASSPSAAGANGGYTF.